Shown below are 22 T cell receptor beta chains from a single sample sequenced in a study of Graves' ophthalmopathy and Graves' hyperthyroidism. The authors amplified TCR beta CDR3 regions from RNA transcripts. HTBI primers were used in a first-round RT-PCR, which preceded a second-round multiplex PCR. A single record per CDR3 protein comes from TCRdb applying MiXCR to the multiplex PCR reads. The table lists over a million distinct CDR3 sequences, approximately 35% of them singletons, with more than 9.5% in the top ten. The sequenced sample was peripheral blood or thyroid tissue (not recorded which). These receptors all stem from an adult man with Graves' hyperthyroidism.

The rearrangement uses TRBV7-4 and TRBJ2-7, with TRBD2 identical over 9 bases. The CDR3 spans 15 residues. J lost 4 bases, V lost 5 bases, and 9 bases had no gene match. CDR1 and CDR2 (germline): SGHVT, SQSDAQ. CDR3 sequence (DNA): TGTGCCAGCAGCGGCCAAAACAGCGGGAGGTACGAGCAGTACTTC. Translation: CASSGQNSGRYEQYF. Combining the CDR3 with reference TRBV7-4 and TRBJ2-7 gives the whole variable domain GAGVSQSPRYKVAKRGRDVALRCDSISGHVTLYWYRQTLGQGSEVLTYSQSDAQRDKSGRPSGRFSAERPERSVSTLKIQRTEQGDSAVYLCASSGQNSGRYEQYFGPGTRLTVT.

The CDR3 here is CASSRDRGQGQPQHF. The CDR3 DNA is TGCGCCAGCAGTCGGGACAGGGGGCAGGGTCAGCCCCAGCATTTT. The chain joins TRBV10-2 to TRBJ1-5, with 12 bases aligning to TRBD1. The CDR3 has 15 amino acids. The V gene's germline CDR1 is WSHSY and CDR2 SAAADI. V was clipped by 5 bases and J by 6 bases; unmatched bases: 5.

Remarks on this clonotype: A much bigger clone sits one base away, suggesting this may be a read error. The chain uses TRBV9 and TRBJ2-1; tentative D call: TRBD1 (6 bases). This CDR3 is 13 amino acids long. Trimming shortened V by 4 bases and J by 10 bases, and 15 bases separated the two germline ends. The germline V gene encodes CDR1 SGDLS and CDR2 YYNGEE. This CDR3 reads CASSLVRGHEQFF. CDR3 sequence (DNA): TGTGCCAGCAGCTTAGTCAGGGGCCACGAGCAGTTCTTC. Filled out from reference TRBV9 and TRBJ2-1, the complete variable domain reads DSGVTQTPKHLITATGQRVTLRCSPRSGDLSVYWYQQSLDQGLQFLIQYYNGEERAKGNILERFSAQQFPDLHSELNLSSLELGDSALYFCASSLVRGHEQFFGPGTRLTVL.

The chain recombines TRBV25-1 with TRBJ2-7; D ambiguous. Trimming took off 1 base at V and 6 bases at J, with 10 bases between the two ends. CDR1 and CDR2 (germline): MGHDK, SYGVNS. The CDR3 consists of 13 residues. The CDR3, as DNA: TGTGCCAGCAGTGAATTCCTGGGTAGCGAGCAGTACTTC. This encodes CASSEFLGSEQYF.

Only one count was recorded for this clonotype. A much larger clone differs by one base, so this may be a read error. V gene TRBV7-2 combines with J gene TRBJ2-7; 10 nucleotides align to TRBD1. Germline CDR1 is SGHTA and CDR2 is FQGNSA. This CDR3 spans 15 amino acids. The CDR3 DNA is TGTGTCAGCAGCCCGGACAGGGGGTGGATCAACGAGCAGTACTTC. This sequence encodes CVSSPDRGWINEQYF.

This clonotype was found many times. The chain employs TRBV9 and TRBJ1-6, with unresolved D. The V end lost 0 bases, the J end lost 12 bases, and 7 bases lay between the germline ends. Germline V CDR1 and CDR2: SGDLS, YYNGEE. The CDR3 runs 12 residues. The CDR3 DNA is TGTGCCAGCAGCGTAGTTCCAGGACCCCTCCACTTT. Translation: CASSVVPGPLHF.

The chain employs TRBV20-1 and TRBJ2-2; D not certain. Trimming pared 3 bases from V and 3 bases from J, leaving 14 bases between. The CDR3 has 15 residues. The V gene's germline CDR1 is DFQATT and CDR2 SNEGSKA (reference sequence). Here the CDR3 DNA reads TGCAGTGCTAGGATCTTCAAAGGCGACACCGGGGAGCTGTTTTTT. This translates into CSARIFKGDTGELFF.

The chain joins TRBV2 to TRBJ1-5; D uncertain. Germline CDR1 and CDR2: SNHLY and FYNNEI. V was cut by 5 bases and J by 7 bases, with 12 bases left in between. The CDR3 loop spans 13 amino acids. CDR3 in amino acids: CASSKGAGQPQHF. The DNA of the CDR3 is TGTGCCAGCAGTAAAGGAGCGGGACAGCCCCAGCATTTT.

This clonotype was recorded a few times. The chain links TRBV10-3 to TRBJ1-2; D remains unclear. Trimming cost V 2 bases and J 0 bases, with 10 bases left between them. Germline CDR1 and CDR2: ENHRY and SYGVKD. The CDR3 has 15 amino acids. For the CDR3, the DNA is TGTGCCATCAGTGAGAGAGGCCAGTCTAACTATGGCTACACCTTC. It encodes CAISERGQSNYGYTF.

This clonotype was counted between two and nine times. The genes are TRBV20-1 and TRBJ1-5, with TRBD1 identical over 12 bases. CDR1 DFQATT and CDR2 SNEGSKA come from the germline V gene (reference sequence). V shed 3 bases, J shed 2 bases, and the junction held 8 bases outside the gene matches. The CDR3 length is 17 residues. Here the CDR3 reads CSARTGTGGHRNQPQHF. The CDR3 DNA reads as TGCAGTGCTAGGACCGGGACAGGGGGCCACCGCAATCAGCCCCAGCATTTT.

This sequence joins TRBV29-1 and TRBJ1-4; D gene uncertain. The CDR3 totals 11 residues. V lost 6 bases and J lost 6, with 8 bases in between. The germline gives CDR1 SQVTM, CDR2 ANQGSEA. The CDR3 here is CSVRLDEKLFF. As DNA, the CDR3 is TGCAGCGTCCGGTTGGATGAAAAACTGTTTTTT. Filled out from reference TRBV29-1 and TRBJ1-4, the complete variable domain reads SAVISQKPSRDICQRGTSLTIQCQVDSQVTMMFWYRQQPGQSLTLIATANQGSEATYESGFVIDKFPISRPNLTFSTLTVSNMSPEDSSIYLCSVRLDEKLFFGSGTQLSVL.

In this sample, this clonotype turned up many times. The gene calls are TRBV7-9 and TRBJ2-7; TRBD1 matches at 9 bases. The germline V gene encodes CDR1 SEHNR and CDR2 FQNEAQ (reference sequence). The CDR3 extends over 16 amino acids. The trim removed 5 bases at V and 1 base at J, leaving 9 bases unmatched. CDR3 amino acids: CASSMTGTGISYEQYF. As DNA, the CDR3 is TGTGCCAGCAGCATGACCGGGACAGGGATTTCCTACGAGCAGTACTTC.

This clonotype was counted ten times or more. CDR3 sequence: CASSSSWRGGANVLTF. The CDR3 DNA sequence: TGTGCCAGCAGCTCCTCCTGGAGGGGTGGGGCCAACGTCCTGACTTTC. The J gene is TRBJ2-6, the V gene TRBV7-2; tentative D call: TRBD2 (6 bases). V was cut by 4 bases and J by 3 bases, with 13 bases left in between. This CDR3 comprises 16 residues. Per germline, CDR1 SGHTA and CDR2 FQGNSA.

This clonotype occurred a few times. The chain is built from TRBV29-1 and TRBJ2-7, with TRBD1 matching over 7 bases. V dropped 5 bases and J dropped 1; count of bases not matched to a gene: 8. The CDR3 covers 14 residues. Germline V gene data show CDR1 as SQVTM and CDR2 as ANQGSEA. The CDR3 here is CSVQGTEVSYEQYF. CDR3 nucleotides: TGCAGCGTTCAGGGGACAGAAGTTTCCTACGAGCAGTACTTC.

This clonotype appeared many times. The chain uses TRBV7-2 and TRBJ2-7; D call uncertain. Germline loops: CDR1 SGHTA, CDR2 FQGNSA. V was pared by 5 bases and J by 4 bases, with 12 bases between. The CDR3 has 13 amino acids. CDR3 protein: CASSRLSTYEQYF. The DNA of the CDR3 is TGTGCCAGCAGCCGATTAAGCACGTACGAGCAGTACTTC.

The chain combines TRBV15 with TRBJ1-1; 11 bases are a match to TRBD1. V lost 5 bases and J lost 8; bases outside the gene matches: 19. The CDR3 consists of 18 residues. Germline CDR1 LNHNV, CDR2 YYDKDF (reference sequence). CDR3 sequence reads: CATSRRLRTGGLSVEAFF. In nucleotides, the CDR3 is TGTGCCACCAGCCGGAGACTGAGGACAGGGGGCCTATCGGTGGAAGCTTTCTTT.

Concerning this clonotype: A much larger clone lies one base from this, so it may be a read error. The gene calls are TRBV19 and TRBJ1-2; 11 positions agree with TRBD1. Trimming removed 5 bases from V and 12 bases from J; junction bases left unmatched: 8. Germline-derived CDR1 and CDR2 are LNHDA and SQIVND (reference sequence). The CDR3 is 13 amino acids. The CDR3 is CASSLGQGGLDTF. The CDR3 nucleotides are TGTGCCAGTAGTCTGGGACAGGGGGGGCTCGACACCTTC.

This clonotype was seen a few times. The gene calls are TRBV7-9 and TRBJ2-2; D perhaps matches TRBD1 (6 bases). The germline CDR1 and CDR2 sequences are SEHNR and FQNEAQ (reference sequence). The CDR3 has 14 residues. The V and J ends lost 6 bases and 6 bases respectively, with 14 bases between them. CDR3 coding DNA: TGTGCCAGCAGGACCGAGGGGGTTGCCGGGGAGCTGTTTTTT. This sequence encodes CASRTEGVAGELFF.

This clonotype was seen ten or more times. In DNA form, the CDR3 reads TGTGCCAGCAGCCAAGAACGAGCTTTCTTT. Translated, it gives CASSQERAFF. This chain connects TRBV14 to TRBJ1-1, with D unclear. The CDR3 sequence is 10 residues long. V gave up 0 bases and J gave up 10 bases, with 3 bases separating them. Germline loops: CDR1 SGHDN, CDR2 FVKESK.

The genes are TRBV19 and TRBJ2-7; D not resolved. The CDR3 covers 13 residues. Looked up from germline, CDR1 is LNHDA and CDR2 is SQIVND (reference sequence). The V gene lost 7 bases and the J gene lost 3 bases, with 13 bases spanning the gap. The DNA of the CDR3 is TGTGCCAGTACCTCCCCCGGGTTCTACGAGCAGTACTTC. Its protein is CASTSPGFYEQYF.

Regarding this clonotype: A single base separates this from a much larger clone, so it may be a read error. This chain links TRBV7-2 with TRBJ2-2, with D hard to call. The CDR3 is 15 residues long. Germline assignment: CDR1 SGHTA and CDR2 FQGNSA. CDR3: CAGSLASGYTGELFF. CDR3 DNA sequence: TGTGCCGGCAGCTTAGCTAGTGGTTACACCGGGGAGCTGTTTTTT.

The chain recombines TRBV28 with TRBJ2-2, with D perhaps TRBD2 (6 bases). V lost 7 bases, J lost 0 bases, and 12 bases lay in between. The CDR3 length is 15 residues. The germline gives CDR1 MDHEN, CDR2 SYDVKM. This CDR3 reads CASMTGGANTGELFF. The CDR3 region has the DNA TGTGCCAGCATGACGGGCGGGGCGAACACCGGGGAGCTGTTTTTT.